This T cell receptor (beta chain) originates from a study of CD8 T cells in ankylosing spondylitis. About this clonotype: The antigen is unknown.

TCRdb redid the calling of the 5' RACE reads with MiXCR, one entry per CDR3 protein. The sample shows 150,000 to 200,000 distinct CDR3 sequences, around a sixth of them seen only once. Study-level results: Reactive arthritis synovial fluid and blood were previously reported to contain some motif variants. The authors reported significant enrichment of disease-linked clones in matched ankylosing spondylitis synovial fluid. For ankylosing spondylitis blood, a TCR beta motif of under 10 highly homologous variants appeared characteristic.

Germline trimming cut 5 bases from V and 2 bases from J; bases unmatched to any gene: 10. The CDR3 loop spans 16 amino acids. Germline V CDR1 and CDR2: MNHEY, SMNVEV (reference sequence). The sequence derives from a male donor under 30 with ankylosing spondylitis or in good health (not recorded which). Sequenced: blood, either unsorted or a sorted T cell fraction (not recorded which). This sequence joins TRBV27 and TRBJ2-7, with 9 bases that match TRBD1. The chain's CDR3 is CASSPPTGQGTYEQYF. CDR3 in DNA: TGTGCCAGCAGTCCCCCCACCGGACAGGGGACCTACGAGCAGTACTTC.